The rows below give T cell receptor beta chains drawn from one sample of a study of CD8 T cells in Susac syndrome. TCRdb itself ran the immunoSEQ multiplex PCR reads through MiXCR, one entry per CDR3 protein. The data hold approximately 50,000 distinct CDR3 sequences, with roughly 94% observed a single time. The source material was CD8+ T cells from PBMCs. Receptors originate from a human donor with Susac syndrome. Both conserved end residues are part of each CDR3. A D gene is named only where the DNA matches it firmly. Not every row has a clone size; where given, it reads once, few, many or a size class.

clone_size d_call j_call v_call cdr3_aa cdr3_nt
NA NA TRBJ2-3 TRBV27 CASSLGPGADTQYF TGTGCCAGCAGTTTAGGTCCTGGGGCAGATACGCAGTATTTT
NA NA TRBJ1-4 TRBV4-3 CASSQGGEKLFF TGCGCCAGCAGCCAAGGAGGGGAAAAACTGTTTTTT
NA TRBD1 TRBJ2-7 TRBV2 CASIGTGSSHEQYF TGTGCCAGCATCGGGACAGGGTCTAGCCACGAGCAGTACTTC
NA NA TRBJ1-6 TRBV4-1 CASSQEQTPNSPLHF TGCGCCAGCAGCCAAGAACAGACACCTAATTCACCCCTCCACTTT
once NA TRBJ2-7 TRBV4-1 CASSQETGDDEQYF TGCGCCAGCAGCCAGGAGACAGGAGATGACGAGCAGTACTTC
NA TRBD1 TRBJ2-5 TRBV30 CAWSGDSGETQYF TGTGCCTGGAGTGGGGACAGCGGAGAGACCCAGTACTTC
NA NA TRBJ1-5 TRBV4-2 CASSQYLGTRNQPQHF TGTGCCAGCAGCCAATATCTCGGGACACGGAATCAGCCCCAGCATTTT
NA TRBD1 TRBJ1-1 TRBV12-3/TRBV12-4 CASSLRQGETEAFF TGTGCCAGCAGTTTAAGGCAGGGGGAGACTGAAGCTTTCTTT
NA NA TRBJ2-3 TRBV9 CASSLQGISTTDTQYF TGTGCCAGCAGCCTTCAAGGAATTAGCACCACAGATACGCAGTATTTT
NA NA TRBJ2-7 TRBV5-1 CASSSEGDEQYF TGCGCCAGCAGCTCCGAAGGGGATGAGCAGTACTTC
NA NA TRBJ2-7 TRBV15 CATSRVEGFSYEQYF TGTGCCACCAGCAGAGTCGAGGGGTTTTCCTACGAGCAGTACTTC
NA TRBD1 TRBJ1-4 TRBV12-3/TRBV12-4 CASSLGGQAVF TGTGCCAGCAGTTTAGGAGGACAGGCGGTTTTT
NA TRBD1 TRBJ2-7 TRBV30 CAWSGTGYEQYF TGTGCCTGGAGCGGGACAGGGTATGAGCAGTACTTC
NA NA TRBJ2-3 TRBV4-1 CASRQTRLADTQYF TGCGCCAGCAGACAAACTCGGTTGGCAGATACGCAGTATTTT
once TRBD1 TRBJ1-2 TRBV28 CASSRFDRGGSGYTF TGTGCCAGCAGTAGATTTGACAGGGGCGGTAGTGGCTACACCTTC
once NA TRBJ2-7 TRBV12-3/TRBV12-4 CASSSGVMGLNEQYF TGTGCCAGCAGTTCCGGGGTAATGGGATTGAACGAGCAGTACTTC
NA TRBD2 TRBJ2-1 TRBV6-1 CASRAPGLAERGYNEQFF TGTGCCAGCAGAGCCCCAGGACTCGCCGAGCGGGGGTACAATGAGCAGTTCTTC
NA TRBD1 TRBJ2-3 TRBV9 CASSDSGTGGDTDTQYF TGTGCCAGCAGCGACTCCGGGACAGGGGGGGACACAGATACGCAGTATTTT
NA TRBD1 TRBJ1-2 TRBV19 CVVRTGYGYTF TGTGTGGTCAGGACAGGCTATGGCTACACCTTC
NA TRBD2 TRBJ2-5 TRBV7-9 CASSLSGGARETQYF TGTGCCAGCAGTTTAAGCGGGGGGGCCCGAGAGACCCAGTACTTC
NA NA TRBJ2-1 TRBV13 CASNTRLVDEQFF TGTGCCAGCAACACCCGACTAGTCGATGAGCAGTTCTTC
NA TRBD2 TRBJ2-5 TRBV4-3 CASSPGLAGAQETQYF TGCGCCAGCAGCCCCGGACTAGCGGGGGCCCAAGAGACCCAGTACTTC
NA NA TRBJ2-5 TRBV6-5 CASSYTRETQYF TGTGCCAGCAGTTACACTAGGGAGACCCAGTACTTC
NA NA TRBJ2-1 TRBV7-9 CASKPGGRGRNEQFF TGTGCCAGCAAGCCTGGGGGCAGGGGAAGAAATGAGCAGTTCTTC
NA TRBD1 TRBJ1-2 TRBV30 CAWSTPTGVFNYGYTF TGTGCCTGGAGTACCCCAACAGGGGTTTTTAACTATGGCTACACCTTC
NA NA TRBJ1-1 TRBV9 CASTEGTGFRGYINTEAFF TGTGCCAGCACGGAAGGGACGGGGTTCAGGGGTTATATAAACACTGAAGCTTTCTTT
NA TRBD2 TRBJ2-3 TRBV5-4 CASSTNGLAGESTQYF TGTGCCAGCAGCACCAACGGACTAGCGGGGGAGTCTACGCAGTATTTT
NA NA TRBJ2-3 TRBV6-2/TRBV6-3 CASSLTTSRSPLGTDTQYF TGTGCCAGCAGCCTAACTACATCCCGATCTCCCCTAGGCACAGATACGCAGTATTTT
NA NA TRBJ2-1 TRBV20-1 CSGVPGGLDNEQFF TGCAGTGGTGTACCCGGGGGCCTTGACAATGAGCAGTTCTTC
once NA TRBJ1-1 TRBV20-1 CSAPDRLNTEAFF TGCAGTGCTCCGGACCGATTGAACACTGAAGCTTTCTTT
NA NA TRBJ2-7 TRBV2 CASSGTVEQYF TGTGCCAGCAGTGGGACCGTCGAGCAGTACTTC
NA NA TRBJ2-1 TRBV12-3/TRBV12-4 CASSPSSSYNEQFF TGTGCCAGCAGTCCCAGCTCATCCTACAATGAGCAGTTCTTC
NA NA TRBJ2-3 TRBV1 CTSSQVVPGLADSTDTQYF TGCACCAGCAGCCAAGTAGTCCCGGGACTAGCGGATAGCACAGATACGCAGTATTTT
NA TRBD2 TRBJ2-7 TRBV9 CASSVGTSDSEQYF TGTGCCAGCAGCGTGGGTACTAGCGACTCCGAGCAGTACTTC
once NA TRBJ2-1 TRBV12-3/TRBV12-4 CASSLVIHEQFF TGTGCCAGCAGTTTAGTCATCCATGAGCAGTTCTTC
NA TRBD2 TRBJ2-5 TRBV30 CAWETLASETQYF TGTGCCTGGGAAACACTAGCGTCAGAGACCCAGTACTTC
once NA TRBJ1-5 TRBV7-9 CASSLGGNNQPQHF TGTGCCAGCAGCTTAGGGGGGAACAATCAGCCCCAGCATTTT
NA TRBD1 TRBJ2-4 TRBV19 CASSIRDSSKNIQYF TGTGCCAGTAGTATCCGGGACAGCTCCAAAAACATTCAGTACTTC
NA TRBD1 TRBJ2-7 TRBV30 CAWGPGTGVREQYF TGTGCCTGGGGCCCCGGTACAGGGGTTCGCGAGCAGTACTTC
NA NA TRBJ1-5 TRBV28 CASTQVRNQPQHF TGTGCCAGCACGCAGGTTCGGAATCAGCCCCAGCATTTT
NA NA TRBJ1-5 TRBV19 CASSSRRIHSNQPQHF TGTGCCAGTAGTTCCCGACGGATTCATAGCAATCAGCCCCAGCATTTT
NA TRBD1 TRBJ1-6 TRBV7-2 CASSLASQGESGSPLHF TGTGCCAGCAGCTTAGCAAGCCAGGGGGAGAGTGGTTCACCCCTCCACTTT
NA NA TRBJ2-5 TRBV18 CASSPPLGREIHRPPQETQYF TGTGCCAGCTCACCACCGCTTGGCAGGGAGATCCACCGGCCCCCACAAGAGACCCAGTACTTC
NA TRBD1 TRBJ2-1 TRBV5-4 CASSSRDSPNEQFF TGTGCCAGCAGCTCCCGGGACAGCCCAAATGAGCAGTTCTTC
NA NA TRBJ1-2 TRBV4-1 CASSQVGGTGYTF TGCGCCAGCAGCCAAGTCGGGGGGACTGGCTACACCTTC
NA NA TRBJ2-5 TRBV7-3 CASSLEPYQETQYF TGTGCCAGCAGCTTGGAGCCGTACCAAGAGACCCAGTACTTC
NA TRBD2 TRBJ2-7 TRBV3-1 CASSRVAGAYEQYF TGTGCCAGCAGCCGTGTCGCGGGGGCCTACGAGCAGTACTTC
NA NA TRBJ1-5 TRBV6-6 CASSSGVSNQPQHF TGTGCCAGCAGTTCAGGGGTTAGCAATCAGCCCCAGCATTTT
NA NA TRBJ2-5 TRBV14 CASSQEGGVIQETQYF TGTGCCAGCAGCCAAGAAGGGGGAGTTATCCAAGAGACCCAGTACTTC
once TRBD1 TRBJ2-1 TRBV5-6 CASSGGQGAHEQFF TGTGCCAGCAGCGGGGGACAGGGAGCCCATGAGCAGTTCTTC
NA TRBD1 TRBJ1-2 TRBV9 CASSHTLDRAVTSYGYTF TGTGCCAGCAGCCATACCTTAGACAGGGCGGTTACTAGCTATGGCTACACCTTC
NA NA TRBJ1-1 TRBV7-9 CASSSGTIYTEAFF TGTGCCAGCAGCTCCGGGACGATTTACACTGAAGCTTTCTTT
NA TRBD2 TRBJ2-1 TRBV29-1 CSVHGGTSLRVEQFF TGCAGCGTCCACGGGGGGACTAGCCTTAGGGTAGAGCAGTTCTTC
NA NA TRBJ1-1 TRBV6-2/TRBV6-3 CASSPRGGTEAFF TGTGCCAGCAGCCCCAGGGGTGGGACTGAAGCTTTCTTT
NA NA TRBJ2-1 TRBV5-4 CASSPRGARGGGEQFF TGTGCCAGCAGCCCCAGGGGGGCTAGGGGAGGTGGTGAGCAGTTCTTC